This TCR beta chain was identified during a study of shared clonotypes between healthy human individuals. Study-wide points: Limitation of the genetic and exposure-history diversity represented came from the few donors. Read depth was anticipated to influence clonotype sharing among donors.

As for this clone: The antigen is not known.

V shed 4 bases and J 4 bases; nucleotides not matched to a gene: 7. The CDR3 is made up of 15 amino acids. Germline CDR1 MDHEN, CDR2 SYDVKM. Clones were sequenced by immunoSEQ multiplex PCR, and TCRdb holds only the in-frame ones, with some missing. In the table there are around 2,000,000 clones, about 94% of which are singletons. CD45RO negativity and positive selection for CCR7 defined naive CD8 cells, a population that excluded terminally differentiated effector memory CD45RA+ cells. The chain couples TRBV28 to TRBJ1-1, with TRBD1 matching over 9 bases. Sequences were obtained from naive CD8+ T cells sorted from blood. This TCR was recovered from a young man in good health. CDR3 residues: CASSSYRGRGTEAFF. CDR3 nucleotides: TGTGCCAGCAGTTCCTACAGGGGGCGCGGCACTGAAGCTTTCTTT.